Below, 27 T cell receptor beta chains from the same sample are listed, as sequenced in a study of vaccination effects on CD4 cells after COVID-19. Before sequencing took place, the ViraFEST assay used viral peptide pools to expand antigen-specific CD4+ T cells. CD4+ T cell isolation took place after about 11 days of culture. All vaccine recipients tested negative for nucleocapsid antibodies and had never contracted SARS-CoV-2 infection. These TCRs are of unknown antigen specificity. Sequenced by immunoSEQ multiplex PCR; TCRdb stores in-frame clones only, minus some. The profile covers about 22,000 clones, with approximately 77% appearing a single time and less than 20% taken by the ten largest. Material: CD4+ T cells from PBMCs cultured with HCoV-NL63 spike peptides, obtained before COVID-19 vaccination. The receptor set was obtained from a human donor who received a COVID-19 vaccine.

V usage is TRBV29-1 and J usage is TRBJ2-1, with 9 bases aligning to TRBD2. CDR3 size: 17 residues. J lost 0 bases, V lost 3 bases, and 9 bases had no gene match. Per germline, CDR1 SQVTM and CDR2 ANQGSEA. This CDR3 is CSVDVSGRSSSYNEQFF. In DNA form, the CDR3 reads TGCAGCGTTGATGTGAGCGGGAGGTCCAGCTCCTACAATGAGCAGTTCTTC.

The sample holds one count of this clone. Other nucleotide sequences in the sample specify the same CDR3. The CDR3 here is CASGRDRSSYEQYF. The CDR3 DNA sequence: TGTGCCAGCGGGAGGGACAGGAGCTCCTACGAGCAGTACTTC. This chain connects TRBV2 to TRBJ2-7, with D possibly matching TRBD1 (8 bases). CDR1 SNHLY and CDR2 FYNNEI come from the germline V gene. The CDR3 covers 14 residues. V was pared by 8 bases and J by 0 bases, with 14 bases between.

This chain joins TRBV5-6 and TRBJ1-1; D call uncertain. Germline loops: CDR1 SGHDT, CDR2 YYEEEE. The V end lost 2 bases, the J end lost 5 bases, and 13 bases lay between the germline ends. The length of the CDR3 is 14 residues. The CDR3 DNA is TGTGCCAGCAGCTTCGAAGGAGGTAGGACTGAAGCTTTCTTT. Its protein is CASSFEGGRTEAFF. The whole variable domain, filled in from reference TRBV5-6 and TRBJ1-1, reads DAGVTQSPTHLIKTRGQQVTLRCSPKSGHDTVSWYQQALGQGPQFIFQYYEEEERQRGNFPDRFSGHQFPNYSSELNVNALLLGDSALYLCASSFEGGRTEAFFGQGTRLTVV.

This clone was recorded only once. The V call is TRBV7-2, the J call TRBJ2-5; D unclear. Trimming left V 1 base short and J 3 bases short, with 15 bases between. Germline V gene data show CDR1 as SGHTA and CDR2 as FQGNSA. This CDR3 comprises 16 residues. This CDR3 reads CASSLGDAGRKETQYF. CDR3 DNA: TGTGCCAGCAGCTTAGGCGATGCCGGGCGTAAAGAGACCCAGTACTTC.

This clone was detected only once. The chain recombines TRBV5-1 with TRBJ2-2; 10 nucleotides line up with TRBD2. The germline gives CDR1 SGHRS, CDR2 YFSETQ. The CDR3 spans 17 residues. Germline trimming cut 4 bases from V and 3 bases from J; bases unmatched to any gene: 9. The CDR3 DNA sequence: TGCGCCAGCAGCATCACAGGACTAGCGGCCCACACCGGGGAGCTGTTTTTT. As protein: CASSITGLAAHTGELFF.

This chain uses TRBV30 with TRBJ2-4; tentative D call: TRBD1 (6 bases). The CDR3 has 13 amino acids. Between the trimmed V and J ends, which lost 4 bases and 7 bases, there was a span of 14 bases. CDR1 is GTSNPN, CDR2 SVGIG, per germline (reference sequence). CDR3 DNA: TGTGCCTGGAATCCAGGGGCCGGGAACATTCAGTACTTC. Translation gives CAWNPGAGNIQYF. Variable domain in full (rest from reference TRBV30 and TRBJ2-4): SQTIHQWPATLVQPVGSPLSLECTVEGTSNPNLYWYRQAAGRGLQLLFYSVGIGQISSEVPQNLSASRPQDRQFILSSKKLLLSDSGFYLCAWNPGAGNIQYFGAGTRLSVL.

The rearrangement uses TRBV21-1 and TRBJ2-7; the table's D call, TRBD1, has no DNA check behind it. TRBV21-1 is listed as a pseudogene. This CDR3 has 15 amino acids. The CDR3 is CASSSTGTFPYEQYF. The CDR3 DNA sequence: TGTGCCAGCAGCTCGACAGGGACCTTCCCCTACGAGCAGTACTTC.

The CDR3 spells CASSEYAGGAFF. The CDR3, as DNA: TGTGCCAGCAGTGAATACGCAGGCGGGGCTTTCTTT. The chain links TRBV25-1 to TRBJ1-1; D call uncertain. The V gene's germline CDR1 is MGHDK and CDR2 SYGVNS. The V and J ends lost 0 bases and 11 bases respectively, with 10 bases between them. This CDR3 is built from 12 residues.

This clone has only a few counts. The genes are TRBV4-1 and TRBJ1-2; 12 nucleotides line up with TRBD1. The V gene end was trimmed by 6 bases and the J gene end by 6 bases; junction bases not matched to a gene: 8. The germline CDR1 and CDR2 sequences are MGHRA and YSYEKL. This CDR3 region has 15 residues. Written as DNA, the CDR3 is TGCGCCAGCAGGTCGCCGGGACAGGGGGCCGATGGCTACACCTTC. Amino acid sequence: CASRSPGQGADGYTF.

A single count supports this clone. The V call is TRBV6-2 or TRBV6-3, the J call TRBJ1-5; D is perhaps TRBD1 (5 bases). V lost 5 bases and J 7 bases, leaving 9 bases between the germline ends. Germline assignment: CDR1 MNHEY and CDR2 SVGEGT. CDR3 length: 12 residues. CDR3 DNA sequence: TGTGCCAGCAGTGAGGGGTGGCAGCCCCAGCATTTT. This codes for CASSEGWQPQHF.

The rearrangement uses TRBV28 and TRBJ1-4; D remains unclear. The germline CDR1 and CDR2 sequences are MDHEN and SYDVKM. Trimming removed 5 bases from V and 8 bases from J, with 18 bases in between. The CDR3 extends over 15 amino acids. CDR3: CASSLLTSPWEKLFF. CDR3 in DNA: TGTGCCAGCAGTCTACTGACATCCCCCTGGGAAAAACTGTTTTTT.

The V gene is TRBV2, the J gene TRBJ2-2; D gene ambiguous. CDR3 length equals 14 residues. Germline CDR1 and CDR2: SNHLY and FYNNEI. The V end was cut by 4 bases, the J end by 4 bases, with 10 bases between. In nucleotides, the CDR3 is TGTGCCAGCAGTGCGAACACTCTCACCGGGGAGCTGTTTTTT. It translates to CASSANTLTGELFF.

The chain has TRBV28 and TRBJ2-2, with D possibly being TRBD2 (5 bases). The CDR3 contains 15 residues. Germline CDR1 reads MDHEN; CDR2 reads SYDVKM. With 5 bases removed from V and 4 bases from J, the gap between germline ends came to 14 bases. The CDR3 DNA reads TGTGCCAGCAGTACCCACTCCCGGGGCACCGGGGAGCTGTTTTTT. Its protein product is CASSTHSRGTGELFF.

V gene TRBV25-1 combines with J gene TRBJ1-4; D may be TRBD1 (5 bases). Trimming pared 10 bases from V and 3 bases from J, leaving 15 bases between. CDR1 is MGHDK and CDR2 is SYGVNS in the germline V gene. This CDR3 comprises 14 residues. The CDR3 DNA reads as TGTGCCACTCACGGGGGGGGACCTAATGAAAAACTGTTTTTT. Encoded protein: CATHGGGPNEKLFF.

The V call is TRBV6-5, the J call TRBJ1-5; the D is unclear. Trimming took 5 bases from V and 6 from J, leaving 11 bases between them. The CDR3 is 13 residues long. In germline, CDR1 is MNHEY, CDR2 SVGAGI. For the CDR3, the DNA is TGTGCCAGCAGTCCCCGCGAGAGTCAGCCCCAGCATTTT. Protein product: CASSPRESQPQHF.

The chain links TRBV24-1 to TRBJ1-1; D ambiguous. Germline lookup yields CDR1 KGHDR and CDR2 SFDVKD. The CDR3 has 11 residues. V was pared by 6 bases and J by 8 bases, with 9 bases between. DNA for the CDR3: TGTGCCACCAGTTTTTTAGGGGAAGCTTTCTTT. Its protein is CATSFLGEAFF.

This sequence joins TRBV19 and TRBJ2-1; 13 bases line up with TRBD2. Germline values: CDR1 LNHDA, CDR2 SQIVND (reference sequence). V lost 4 bases to trimming and J lost 2 bases; unmatched junction nucleotides: 8. This CDR3 region has 18 residues. CDR3 sequence (DNA): TGTGCCAGTAGTACGAGGACTAGCGGGAGTGGAGCCTACAATGAGCAGTTCTTC. Its protein is CASSTRTSGSGAYNEQFF.

This clone was seen once. Other DNA sequences within the sample encode an identical CDR3. The chain combines TRBV9 with TRBJ2-5; D is unclear. V dropped 0 bases and J dropped 3 bases, with 3 bases sitting between them. The CDR3 loop spans 12 amino acids. Germline V gene sequence: CDR1 SGDLS, CDR2 YYNGEE. CDR3 nucleotide sequence: TGTGCCAGCAGCGTAGCTGAAGAGACCCAGTACTTC. Protein product: CASSVAEETQYF.

The chain uses TRBV12-3 or TRBV12-4 and TRBJ1-4; the D gene is possibly TRBD1 (6 bases). Trimming pared 7 bases from V and 7 bases from J, leaving 10 bases between. The CDR3 is 12 amino acids. The CDR3, as DNA: TGTGCCAGCACCTCAGGGGTTGAAAAACTGTTTTTT. Translating gives CASTSGVEKLFF.

The genes are TRBV5-8 and TRBJ1-4, with 10 bases lining up with TRBD1. V lost 0 bases and J lost 7; bases outside the gene matches: 6. Per the germline V gene, CDR1 is SGHTS and CDR2 is YDEGEE. CDR3 length: 16 residues. CDR3 protein: CASSLGQGAPREKLFF. CDR3 sequence (DNA): TGTGCCAGCAGCTTGGGACAGGGGGCGCCCCGTGAAAAACTGTTTTTT.

This chain uses TRBV19 with TRBJ2-2; the match to TRBD1 covers 7 bases. The trim removed 7 bases at V and 6 bases at J, leaving 14 bases unmatched. CDR1 and CDR2 from the germline V gene are LNHDA and SQIVND (reference sequence). The CDR3 contains 16 residues. In nucleotides, the CDR3 is TGTGCCAGTATTTCCCTCGGGACAGTTGCCCCCGGGGAGCTGTTTTTT. This codes for CASISLGTVAPGELFF.

The chain combines TRBV7-2 with TRBJ1-6; 8 bases line up with TRBD1. In germline, CDR1 is SGHTA, CDR2 FQGNSA. V lost 4 bases and J lost 7; bases outside the gene matches: 18. The length of the CDR3 is 19 residues. CDR3 nucleotide sequence: TGTGCCAGCAGCTCCCCCACAGGGGGTTGGGGCCGATTAAATTCACCCCTCCACTTT. This codes for CASSSPTGGWGRLNSPLHF.

This clone is labeled as medium-sized. This chain uses TRBV30 with TRBJ1-1; 11 bases fit TRBD1. The CDR3 is 16 residues long. Germline V lookup: CDR1 GTSNPN, CDR2 SVGIG (reference sequence). The V and J ends lost 4 bases and 9 bases, in that order; junction bases with no gene match: 16. CDR3 nucleotide sequence: TGTGCCTGGATGACTTTCCCGGGACAGGGGGTGGGAAAAGCTTTCTTT. The encoded protein is CAWMTFPGQGVGKAFF.

The rearrangement links TRBV7-8 to TRBJ1-4; D gene ambiguous. This CDR3 comprises 13 residues. Germline V gene sequence: CDR1 SGHVS, CDR2 FQNEAQ. Trimming removed 1 base at V and 8 bases at J, with 8 bases between. CDR3 protein: CASSLEFAEKLFF. The CDR3 DNA reads TGTGCCAGCAGCTTAGAATTCGCGGAAAAACTGTTTTTT.

The chain carries TRBV27 and TRBJ1-2; TRBD1 is a possible D gene (5 bases). Germline assignment: CDR1 MNHEY and CDR2 SMNVEV (reference sequence). V lost 3 bases and J lost 3, with 14 bases in between. This CDR3 contains 15 residues. CDR3 residues: CASSFLPRGYYGYTF. In nucleotides, the CDR3 is TGTGCCAGCAGTTTCCTCCCGAGGGGATACTATGGCTACACCTTC.

The V call is TRBV4-2, the J call TRBJ2-3, with D unclear. CDR1 LGHNA and CDR2 YNFKEQ come from the germline V gene. The length of the CDR3 is 16 residues. Trimming took 1 base from V and 1 from J, leaving 12 bases between them. In DNA form, the CDR3 reads TGTGCCAGCAGCCAAGTCATGATTCAGGGCACAGATACGCAGTATTTT. Translated, it gives CASSQVMIQGTDTQYF.

The chain has TRBV6-1 and TRBJ1-4; 7 bases align to TRBD1. V dropped 3 bases and J dropped 5; count of bases not matched to a gene: 6. The germline V gene encodes CDR1 MNHNS and CDR2 SASEGT. The CDR3 extends over 15 amino acids. The CDR3 bases are TGTGCCAGCAGTGACCCCGGGACAGTGAATGAAAAACTGTTTTTT. Translated, it gives CASSDPGTVNEKLFF.